This T cell receptor (beta chain) emerged from a study of T-cell memory formation after mild COVID-19. Study summary: TCR clusters showed largely donor specificity.

The CDR3 runs to 12 residues. CDR1 is DFQATT and CDR2 is SNEGSKA in the germline V gene (reference sequence). V was cut by 2 bases and J by 5 bases, with 9 bases left in between. TCRdb ran MiXCR on the 5' RACE reads and lists one entry per CDR3 protein. In the table there are approximately 65,000 distinct CDR3 sequences, 9.3% of which are singletons. Note on this clonotype: The antigen remains undetermined.

Study-wide results and limits: The appearance of some responding clones in pre-infection memory suggested that cross-reactive memory joined.

V gene TRBV20-1 combines with J gene TRBJ1-2, with a tentative D call TRBD1 (5 bases). Specimen: PBMCs or a T cell subset sorted from them (not recorded which). This TCR came from a young man who had mild COVID-19 (a few samples of this study predate the infection). Cell type and time point are not known. The CDR3 reads CSARRAGYGYTF. CDR3 in DNA: TGCAGTGCTAGACGAGCAGGGTATGGCTACACCTTC.